The rows below give T cell receptor beta chains drawn from one sample of a study of monozygotic twins with inflammatory bowel disease. TCRdb re-analyzed the 5' RACE reads; it lists each CDR3 protein once, without DNA. In all, the sample yields about 160,000 distinct CDR3 sequences. The sequencing sample was made of blood. All receptors derive from a human donor with ulcerative colitis or Crohn's disease, or a healthy co-twin of an affected twin (not recorded which). Each CDR3 is given with its conserved first and last residue. The order of the fields is V gene, J gene, CDR3 protein.

v_call: TRBV20-1
j_call: TRBJ2-7
cdr3_aa: CSALGLASLYEQYF

v_call: TRBV7-2
j_call: TRBJ2-7
cdr3_aa: CASSALAGGPGEQYF

v_call: TRBV9
j_call: TRBJ1-1
cdr3_aa: CASRRWGDHTEAFF

v_call: TRBV25-1
j_call: TRBJ2-7
cdr3_aa: CASSEQVYEQYF

v_call: TRBV12-3/TRBV12-4
j_call: TRBJ2-7
cdr3_aa: CASSLGDPCEQYF

v_call: TRBV6-1
j_call: TRBJ1-2
cdr3_aa: CASRPSTASYGYTF

v_call: TRBV20-1
j_call: TRBJ2-2
cdr3_aa: CSARKTGGSTGELFF

v_call: TRBV25-1
j_call: TRBJ2-7
cdr3_aa: CATQNHGARSYEQYF

v_call: TRBV7-9
j_call: TRBJ2-7
cdr3_aa: CASSLALGQAYSYEQYF

v_call: TRBV15
j_call: TRBJ1-2
cdr3_aa: CATSPTGGLGYTF

v_call: TRBV18
j_call: TRBJ1-4
cdr3_aa: CASSPYLTNEKLFF

v_call: TRBV12-3/TRBV12-4
j_call: TRBJ2-3
cdr3_aa: CASSPNRAGPSDTQYF

v_call: TRBV5-6
j_call: TRBJ2-2
cdr3_aa: CASTLGQPNTGELFF

v_call: TRBV19
j_call: TRBJ2-2
cdr3_aa: CASSKRTSGSITGELFF

v_call: TRBV5-1
j_call: TRBJ2-4
cdr3_aa: CASSPRTPGQALAKNIQYF

v_call: TRBV20-1
j_call: TRBJ2-7
cdr3_aa: CSAPGLAGYEQYF

v_call: TRBV7-6
j_call: TRBJ2-3
cdr3_aa: CASSLTRASTTDTQYF

v_call: TRBV12-3/TRBV12-4
j_call: TRBJ2-1
cdr3_aa: CASSLELAGDRNEQFF

v_call: TRBV6-2/TRBV6-3
j_call: TRBJ2-1
cdr3_aa: CASSSLTLGTSGFNEQFF

v_call: TRBV4-1
j_call: TRBJ2-1
cdr3_aa: CASSQAPYSYNEQFF

v_call: TRBV3-1
j_call: TRBJ2-7
cdr3_aa: CASSQGLAGDGYEQYF

v_call: TRBV29-1
j_call: TRBJ2-1
cdr3_aa: CSVGGGGNNEQFF

v_call: TRBV11-2
j_call: TRBJ2-5
cdr3_aa: CASSPQGRTTMATQYF

v_call: TRBV5-1
j_call: TRBJ1-1
cdr3_aa: CASTGRNREEDTEAFF

v_call: TRBV9
j_call: TRBJ2-3
cdr3_aa: CASSIGQSTITDTQYF

v_call: TRBV19
j_call: TRBJ2-2
cdr3_aa: CASSIDAFSNTGELFF

v_call: TRBV7-3
j_call: TRBJ2-1
cdr3_aa: CASSPIAGTGNEQFF

v_call: TRBV7-3
j_call: TRBJ1-1
cdr3_aa: CASSSMRGTEAFF

v_call: TRBV7-6
j_call: TRBJ2-2
cdr3_aa: CASSFLNTGELFF

v_call: TRBV29-1
j_call: TRBJ2-1
cdr3_aa: CSVTSGKNGNEQFF

v_call: TRBV24-1
j_call: TRBJ2-7
cdr3_aa: CATSTLDSHEQYF

v_call: TRBV5-1
j_call: TRBJ2-7
cdr3_aa: CASSRGVGLGEQYF

v_call: TRBV4-3
j_call: TRBJ2-1
cdr3_aa: CASSQLTSGSILF

v_call: TRBV28
j_call: TRBJ2-7
cdr3_aa: CASSPGTGTYEQYF

v_call: TRBV18
j_call: TRBJ2-2
cdr3_aa: CASSPLGSSALSNTGELFF

v_call: TRBV29-1
j_call: TRBJ2-7
cdr3_aa: CSVEGLAGGTLYEQYF

v_call: TRBV6-5
j_call: TRBJ2-7
cdr3_aa: CASSYSTSGRPYEQYF

v_call: TRBV5-1
j_call: TRBJ1-1
cdr3_aa: CASSLVAGGGNTEAFF

v_call: TRBV24-1
j_call: TRBJ2-1
cdr3_aa: CATSDPLAGGPSDEQFF

v_call: TRBV24-1
j_call: TRBJ2-3
cdr3_aa: CATGRTGGTDTQYF

v_call: TRBV29-1
j_call: TRBJ2-3
cdr3_aa: CSHTGTTGTDTQYF

v_call: TRBV9
j_call: TRBJ2-5
cdr3_aa: CVSSVGPAKGETQYF

v_call: TRBV27
j_call: TRBJ2-1
cdr3_aa: CASSLSLTTDVISYNEQFF

v_call: TRBV30
j_call: TRBJ1-2
cdr3_aa: CAWSVGGDGYTF

v_call: TRBV7-8
j_call: TRBJ2-3
cdr3_aa: CASSTGTITSLPDTQYF

v_call: TRBV27
j_call: TRBJ2-3
cdr3_aa: CASSLYRDRVTDTQYF

v_call: TRBV3-1
j_call: TRBJ2-7
cdr3_aa: CASSTTLNEQYF

v_call: TRBV20-1
j_call: TRBJ1-6
cdr3_aa: CSGRAWAYNSPLHF

v_call: TRBV6-4
j_call: TRBJ2-1
cdr3_aa: CASSEGEVGEQFF

v_call: TRBV7-2
j_call: TRBJ2-3
cdr3_aa: CASSSGTSEDTQYF

v_call: TRBV12-3/TRBV12-4
j_call: TRBJ2-5
cdr3_aa: CASSLGVETQYF

v_call: TRBV6-5
j_call: TRBJ1-4
cdr3_aa: CASRRPNEKLFF

v_call: TRBV20-1
j_call: TRBJ1-1
cdr3_aa: CSADSGPRNTEAFF